This entry describes one TCR beta chain. Trimming cost V 1 base and J 4 bases; bases outside gene matches: 4. The CDR3 is 15 residues long. Per the germline V gene, CDR1 is LGHNA and CDR2 is YNFKEQ. The sample is drawn from a study of blood T cell repertoires in COVID-19. The overall study: The United States, Italy and Spain were the sources of the acute and convalescent COVID-19 samples. Nucleic acid was either cDNA or gDNA, and it came from T cells, B-cell-depleted T cells, or PBMCs.

In the authors' workflow: Amplification of reference gene primers was used by the study to estimate nucleated cell counts. Generated by immunoSEQ multiplex PCR, the TCRdb table keeps only in-frame clones and is missing some. The V and J calls and the clone size are those of that table, but D and trimming were determined from the DNA. The sample lists roughly 230,000 clones; about four fifths were seen once. This rearrangement joins TRBV4-2 to TRBJ2-3; 8 nucleotides align to TRBD2. The sequenced material came from peripheral blood. The clonotype was recovered from a man between 50 and 59 years old with active or convalescent COVID-19. In DNA form, the CDR3 reads TGTGCCAGCAGCCAAGTTGCGGGGGGCCCAGATACGCAGTATTTT. Encoded protein: CASSQVAGGPDTQYF.